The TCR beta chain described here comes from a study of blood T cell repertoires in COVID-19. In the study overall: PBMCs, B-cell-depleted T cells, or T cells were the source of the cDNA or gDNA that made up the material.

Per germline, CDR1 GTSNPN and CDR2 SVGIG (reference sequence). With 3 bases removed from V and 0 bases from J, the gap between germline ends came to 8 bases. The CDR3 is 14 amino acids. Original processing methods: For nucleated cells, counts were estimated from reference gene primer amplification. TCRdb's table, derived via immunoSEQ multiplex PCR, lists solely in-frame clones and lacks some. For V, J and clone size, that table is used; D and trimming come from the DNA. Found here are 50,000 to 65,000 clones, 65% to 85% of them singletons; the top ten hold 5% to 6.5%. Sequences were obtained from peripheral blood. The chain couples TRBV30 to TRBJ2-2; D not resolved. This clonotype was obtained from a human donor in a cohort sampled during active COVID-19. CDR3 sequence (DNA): TGTGCCTGGAGGGTAAGCCCGAACACCGGGGAGCTGTTTTTT. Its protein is CAWRVSPNTGELFF.